The T cell receptor (beta chain) under discussion was sequenced for a study of early stage breast cancer tumors. As concerns this clone: Its specificity is not known.

Whole-study findings and limits: Unsorted bulk genomic DNA sequencing lacked pairing and functional marker data. Comparing each tissue with blood distinguished tumor from normal in about 85% of the 16 patients.

V lost 1 base and J lost 7, with 14 bases in between. Germline V CDR1 and CDR2: MGHRA, YSYEKL. The CDR3 spans 14 residues. Profiled with immunoSEQ multiplex PCR; TCRdb holds only in-frame clones, not every one. The sample holds 9,500 to 12,000 clones, 75% to 85% seen once. This clonotype was obtained from a person between 65 and 79 years old with breast cancer. The sequenced sample was breast tumor tissue. This chain joins TRBV4-1 and TRBJ2-7; D gene ambiguous. CDR3 region: CASSQVLLVMEQYF. The CDR3 DNA sequence: TGCGCCAGCAGCCAAGTCCTCTTAGTGATGGAGCAGTACTTC.